This T cell receptor beta chain was captured in a study of cytomegalovirus exposure and HLA in healthy donors. General observations from the study: In a later analysis, productive TCRs from donors in an Asian-associated ancestry cluster reportedly carried fewer N-insertions than the cohort mean. The study listed 164 cytomegalovirus-associated TCR beta chains. Most subjects' HLA-A and HLA-B alleles were reportedly predicted from TCR beta sequences. In a later analysis, CMV-associated beta chains were mostly HLA-associated, it appeared.

In the case of this clone: Its antigen remains unidentified.

CDR1 and CDR2 from the germline V gene are SGHAT and FQDESV (reference sequence). Unmatched junction bases numbered 6, after V lost 4 bases and J lost 3 bases. The CDR3 sequence is 16 residues long. The primer mix had 60 Vbeta and 13 Jbeta primers. Measured with immunoSEQ multiplex PCR; TCRdb has only the in-frame clones, and not every one. The sample yields about 150,000 clones, approximately 79% seen once. The sequence derives from a woman aged 45-60 years in good health and CMV-seropositive. The chain combines TRBV11-1 with TRBJ2-3, with TRBD2 matching over 11 bases. The sequencing sample was made of PBMCs. The CDR3 is CASSSYTSGGTDTQYF. In DNA form, the CDR3 reads TGTGCCAGCAGCTCCTACACTAGCGGGGGTACAGATACGCAGTATTTT. The full variable domain, in which reference TRBV11-1 and TRBJ2-3 provide the parts outside the CDR3, is EAEVAQSPRYKITEKSQAVAFWCDPISGHATLYWYRQILGQGPELLVQFQDESVVDDSQLPKDRFSAERLKGVDSTLKIQPAELGDSAMYLCASSSYTSGGTDTQYFGPGTRLTVL.